This T cell receptor beta chain was documented in a study of shared clonotypes between healthy human individuals. Study observations and caveats: Clonotype sharing across a few donors was observed for around 4.5% of naive CD4 clonotypes.

With regard to this clone: Its matching antigen is unknown.

Using immunoSEQ multiplex PCR, the repertoire was profiled, and TCRdb retains in-frame clones only, with some absent. The profile shows under 1,100,000 clones, around 82% of them singletons. The CDR3 length is 16 residues. CDR1 and CDR2 (germline): SNHLY, FYNNEI. J gave up 0 bases and V 4 bases, and 6 bases lay outside the gene matches. V and J are TRBV2 and TRBJ1-3, with TRBD1 identical over 7 bases. The clonotype originates from a young man in good health. Some clones in this sample may be carry-over from other donors' samples. The sequenced sample was memory CD4+ T cells from PBMCs. As to subset: CD45RA-negative fraction. In DNA, the CDR3 is TGTGCCAGCAGTGTGACAGGGCTCCTCTCTGGAAACACCATATATTTT. Its translation: CASSVTGLLSGNTIYF.